This T cell receptor beta chain emerged from a study of T-cell reconstitution after alpha-beta-depleted transplantation in children. The study's findings and limits: By about two months after transplant, alpha-beta T cells reportedly arose from several hundred graft clones that had expanded. Newly generated T cells supplied most T-cell counts and diversity one year post-transplant.

Unique molecular identifiers were built into the TCRbeta library. TCRdb itself ran the PCR reads through MiXCR, one entry per CDR3 protein. The table has about 150,000 distinct CDR3 sequences, approximately 10% seen once; the top ten hold roughly an eighth. V dropped 4 bases and J dropped 6; count of bases not matched to a gene: 13. The CDR3 covers 16 residues. Germline assignment: CDR1 SGHTA and CDR2 FQGNSA. This clonotype was recorded many times. No antigen is known for it. The sample consisted of PBMCs, taken before TCRalphabeta/CD19-depleted stem cell transplant. This sequence was found in a boy aged 2 to 9 with acute myeloid leukemia, due to receive a stem cell transplant. The J gene is TRBJ2-5, the V gene TRBV7-2, with 8 nucleotides matching TRBD2. As DNA, the CDR3 is TGTGCCAGCAGCTCCGCAGCGGGGGAAAGACATAAGACCCAGTACTTC. This codes for CASSSAAGERHKTQYF.